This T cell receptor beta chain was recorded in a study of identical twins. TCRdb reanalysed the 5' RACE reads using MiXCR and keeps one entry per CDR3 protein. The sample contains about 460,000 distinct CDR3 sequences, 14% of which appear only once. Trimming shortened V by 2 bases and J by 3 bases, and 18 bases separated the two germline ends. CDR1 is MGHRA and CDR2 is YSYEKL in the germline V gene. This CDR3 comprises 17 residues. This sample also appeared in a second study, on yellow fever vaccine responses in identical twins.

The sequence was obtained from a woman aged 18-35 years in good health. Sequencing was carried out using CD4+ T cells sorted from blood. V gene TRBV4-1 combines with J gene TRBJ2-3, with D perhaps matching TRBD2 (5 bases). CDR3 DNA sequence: TGCGCCAGCAGCCAAAATAGAGGGTTTGGGGTGACAGATACGCAGTATTTT. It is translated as CASSQNRGFGVTDTQYF.